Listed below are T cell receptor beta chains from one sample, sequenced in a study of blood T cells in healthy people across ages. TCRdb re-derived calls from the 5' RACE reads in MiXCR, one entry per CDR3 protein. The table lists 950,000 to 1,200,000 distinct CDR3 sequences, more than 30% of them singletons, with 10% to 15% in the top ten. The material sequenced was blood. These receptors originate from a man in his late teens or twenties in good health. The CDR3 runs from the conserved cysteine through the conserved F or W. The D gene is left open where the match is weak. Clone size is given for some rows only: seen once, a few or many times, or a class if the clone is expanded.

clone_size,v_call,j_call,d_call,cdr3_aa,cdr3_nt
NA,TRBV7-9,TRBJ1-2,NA,CASTVVETQGYTF,TGTGCCAGCACCGTGGTTGAAACCCAAGGGTACACCTTC
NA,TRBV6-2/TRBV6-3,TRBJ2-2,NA,CASRALTENTGELFF,TGTGCCAGCAGAGCCCTAACAGAGAACACCGGGGAGCTGTTTTTT
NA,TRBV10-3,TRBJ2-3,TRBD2,CAISPGTSGTDTQYF,TGTGCCATCAGCCCCGGGACTAGCGGCACAGATACGCAGTATTTT
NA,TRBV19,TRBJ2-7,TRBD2,CASSILSSGGYNEQYF,TGTGCCAGTAGTATCCTTTCTAGCGGGGGCTACAATGAGCAGTACTTC
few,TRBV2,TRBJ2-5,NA,CASTEYQETQYF,TGTGCCAGCACTGAATACCAAGAGACCCAGTACTTC
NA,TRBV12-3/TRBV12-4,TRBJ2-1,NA,CASRGGTAEQFF,TGTGCCAGCAGAGGGGGGACAGCTGAGCAGTTCTTC
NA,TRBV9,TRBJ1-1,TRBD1,CASASGDRGSTEAFF,TGTGCCAGCGCCTCGGGGGACAGGGGATCCACTGAAGCTTTCTTT
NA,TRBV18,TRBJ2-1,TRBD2,CASSPAAGEWNEQFF,TGTGCCAGCTCACCAGCAGCGGGGGAATGGAATGAGCAGTTCTTC
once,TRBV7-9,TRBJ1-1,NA,CASSGLYGGNTEAFF,TGTGCCAGCAGCGGCTTGTATGGGGGGAACACTGAAGCTTTCTTT
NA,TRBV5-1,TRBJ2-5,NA,CASRFSRGETQYF,TGCGCCAGCAGGTTTTCTCGGGGAGAGACCCAGTACTTC
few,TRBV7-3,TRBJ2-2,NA,CASSLTRATGELFF,TGTGCCAGCAGCTTAACCAGGGCCACCGGGGAGCTGTTTTTT
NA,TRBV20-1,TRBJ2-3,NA,CSARPAVSGTDTQYF,TGCAGTGCTAGACCAGCAGTAAGTGGCACAGATACGCAGTATTTT
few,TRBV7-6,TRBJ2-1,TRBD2,CASSLVRGSAYNEQFF,TGTGCCAGCAGCTTAGTGCGGGGGAGCGCCTACAATGAGCAGTTCTTC
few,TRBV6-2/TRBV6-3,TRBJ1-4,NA,CASRQPRQKPNEKLFF,TGTGCCAGCAGGCAACCTCGACAGAAGCCTAATGAAAAACTGTTTTTT
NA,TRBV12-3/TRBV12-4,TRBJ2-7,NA,CASSLATENEQYF,TGTGCCAGCAGTTTGGCCACGGAGAACGAGCAGTACTTC
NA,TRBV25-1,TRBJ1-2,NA,CASSPQDGYGYTF,TGTGCCAGCAGTCCCCAGGACGGCTATGGCTACACCTTC
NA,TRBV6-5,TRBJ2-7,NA,CASSYGRTSYEQYF,TGTGCCAGCAGTTACGGGAGAACCAGCTACGAGCAGTACTTC
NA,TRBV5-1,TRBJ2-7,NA,CASSDNTRFGYNEQYF,TGCGCCAGCAGCGATAATACGAGGTTTGGATACAATGAGCAGTACTTC
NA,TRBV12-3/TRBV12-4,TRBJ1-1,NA,CASSPGPSTEAFF,TGTGCCAGCAGTCCCGGACCATCCACTGAAGCTTTCTTT
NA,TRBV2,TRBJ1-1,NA,CASKSVENTEAFF,TGTGCCAGCAAGTCTGTGGAGAACACTGAAGCTTTCTTT
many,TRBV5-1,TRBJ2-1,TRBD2,CASSFSGGVYNEQFF,TGCGCCAGCAGCTTTAGCGGGGGAGTCTACAATGAGCAGTTCTTC
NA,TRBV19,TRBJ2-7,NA,CASSRDGAVYSYNEQYF,TGTGCCAGTAGTAGGGACGGGGCCGTATACTCCTACAATGAGCAGTACTTC
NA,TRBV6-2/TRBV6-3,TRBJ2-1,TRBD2,CASIQDTSGYNEQFF,TGTGCCAGCATTCAGGACACTAGCGGATACAATGAGCAGTTCTTC
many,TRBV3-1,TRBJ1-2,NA,CASSQDIYGYTF,TGTGCCAGCAGCCAAGATATTTATGGCTACACCTTC
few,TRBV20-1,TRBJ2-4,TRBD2,CSASGGAAKNIQYF,TGCAGTGCTTCCGGGGGGGCGGCCAAAAACATTCAGTACTTC
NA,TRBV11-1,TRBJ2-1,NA,CASSHPRLDGSSYNEHFF,TGTGCCAGCAGCCATCCCAGGTTGGACGGGAGCTCCTACAATGAGCACTTCTTC
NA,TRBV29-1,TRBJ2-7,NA,CSVGGPAEQYF,TGCAGCGTTGGAGGGCCAGCCGAGCAGTACTTC
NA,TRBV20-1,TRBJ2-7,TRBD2,CSARDPGLAGGGEQYF,TGCAGTGCTAGAGATCCCGGACTAGCGGGGGGCGGTGAGCAGTACTTC
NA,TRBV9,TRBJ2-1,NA,CASSVGLENNNEQFF,TGTGCCAGCAGCGTAGGGTTAGAGAACAACAATGAGCAGTTCTTC
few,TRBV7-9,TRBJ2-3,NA,CASSSRGAETDTQYF,TGTGCCAGCAGCTCACGGGGGGCCGAGACAGATACGCAGTATTTT
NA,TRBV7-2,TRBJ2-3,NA,CASSLGVPDTQYF,TGTGCCAGCAGCTTGGGGGTGCCAGATACGCAGTATTTT
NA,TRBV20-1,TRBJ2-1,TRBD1,CSAKNPGQGRTNEQFF,TGCAGTGCTAAAAATCCGGGACAGGGTCGTACCAATGAGCAGTTCTTC